The rows below give T cell receptor beta chains drawn from one sample of a study of regulatory T cells in long-lasting Graves disease. TCRdb re-analysed the multiplex PCR reads in MiXCR, keeping a single row per CDR3 protein. Among 680,000 or so distinct CDR3 sequences listed, approximately 15% were seen once. This sample also belongs to another study, concerning T cells in Graves' hyperthyroidism and ophthalmopathy.

Sequences were derived from peripheral blood mononuclear cells (PBMCs), sampled at new diagnosis, from a patient treated with antithyroid drugs. These receptors were taken from a woman in her 30s with Graves disease. Both conserved end residues are part of each CDR3. A D gene is named only where the DNA matches it firmly. The listing skips clone size in some rows; elsewhere it reads once, few, many or a size class.

size: few; D: .; V: TRBV7-9; J: TRBJ2-2; DNA: TGTGCCAGCAGTCATCCGGACGGGGAGCTGTTTTTT; CDR3: CASSHPDGELFF
size: few; D: .; V: TRBV5-1; J: TRBJ1-1; DNA: TGCGCCAGCAGCTCGGCTAAACAGGACCTGAACACTGAAGCTTTCTTT; CDR3: CASSSAKQDLNTEAFF
size: many; D: .; V: TRBV7-9; J: TRBJ2-3; DNA: TGTGCCAGCAGCATCCTTGCACCAGATACGCAGTATTTT; CDR3: CASSILAPDTQYF
size: once; D: TRBD1; V: TRBV4-1; J: TRBJ2-4; DNA: TGCGCCAGCAGCCAAGACCAGGGGGCACTAGCCAAAAACATTCAGTACTTC; CDR3: CASSQDQGALAKNIQYF
size: few; D: .; V: TRBV6-1; J: TRBJ1-5; DNA: TGTGCCAGCAGAACCCAGGACCTAAGCAATCAGCCCCAGCATTTT; CDR3: CASRTQDLSNQPQHF
size: few; D: .; V: TRBV29-1; J: TRBJ1-1; DNA: TGCAGCGTTGTGATGAACACCGAAGCTTTCTTT; CDR3: CSVVMNTEAFF
size: many; D: .; V: TRBV3-1; J: TRBJ1-2; DNA: TGTGCCAGCAGCCGAGGGGACGGTGGCTACACCTTC; CDR3: CASSRGDGGYTF
size: .; D: .; V: TRBV28; J: TRBJ2-2; DNA: TGTGCCAGCAGTTCGCCGGGACACTTCACCGGGGAGCTGTTTTTT; CDR3: CASSSPGHFTGELFF
size: few; D: .; V: TRBV9; J: TRBJ2-1; DNA: TGTGCCAGCAGCACCCATTCAGTCGGGAATTCAGGCGAGCAGTTCTTC; CDR3: CASSTHSVGNSGEQFF
size: .; D: TRBD1; V: TRBV7-6; J: TRBJ1-4; DNA: TGTGCCAGCAGTTCAGGGGGCCTAGGAGGAAAACTGTTTTTT; CDR3: CASSSGGLGGKLFF
size: .; D: TRBD2; V: TRBV3-1; J: TRBJ2-7; DNA: TGTGCCAGCAGCCAAGATCTGGGAAGCGGGAGGGCCTACGAGCAGTACTTC; CDR3: CASSQDLGSGRAYEQYF
size: many; D: .; V: TRBV12-3/TRBV12-4; J: TRBJ2-1; DNA: TGTGCCAGCAGTGTAACCAATGAGCAGTTCTTC; CDR3: CASSVTNEQFF
size: many; D: .; V: TRBV12-3/TRBV12-4; J: TRBJ2-2; DNA: TGTGCCAGCAGTTTCGACGGGAGAATATCCGGGGAGCTGTTTTTT; CDR3: CASSFDGRISGELFF
size: many; D: TRBD1; V: TRBV7-2; J: TRBJ2-1; DNA: TGTGCCAGCAGCTTACAGGGGGCTTCCTACAATGAGCAGTTCTTC; CDR3: CASSLQGASYNEQFF
size: .; D: .; V: TRBV7-3; J: TRBJ1-1; DNA: TGCGCCAGCAGCCAAGGCGGGACTTGGACTGAAGCTTTCTTT; CDR3: CASSQGGTWTEAFF
size: many; D: .; V: TRBV12-3/TRBV12-4; J: TRBJ2-1; DNA: TGTGCCAGCAGTTTAGGGCAAAGGGGCATTGAGCAGTTCTTC; CDR3: CASSLGQRGIEQFF
size: many; D: .; V: TRBV28; J: TRBJ2-7; DNA: TGTGCCAGCAGAAAGAGTGGACGGTCCTCCTACGAGCAGTACTTC; CDR3: CASRKSGRSSYEQYF
size: few; D: .; V: TRBV28; J: TRBJ1-2; DNA: TGTGCCAGCAGTTTTTCCCACACGTATGGCTACACCTTC; CDR3: CASSFSHTYGYTF
size: .; D: TRBD1; V: TRBV29-1; J: TRBJ2-1; DNA: TGCAGCGTCCGCTTGGGGACAGGGGGCAATGAGCAGTTCTTC; CDR3: CSVRLGTGGNEQFF
size: .; D: .; V: TRBV13; J: TRBJ2-1; DNA: TGTGCCAGCAGCTTAGAGGGACTCGCCTACAATGAGCAGTTCTTC; CDR3: CASSLEGLAYNEQFF
size: .; D: TRBD1; V: TRBV15; J: TRBJ1-4; DNA: TGTGCCACCAGCAGAGATCATAGGGGGCTTAAAGAAAAACTGTTTTTT; CDR3: CATSRDHRGLKEKLFF
size: few; D: TRBD2; V: TRBV11-2; J: TRBJ2-1; DNA: TGTGCCAGCAGCTTATTAGCGGGAGGGCCCTCCTACAATGAGCAGTTCTTC; CDR3: CASSLLAGGPSYNEQFF
size: .; D: .; V: TRBV14; J: TRBJ2-3; DNA: TGTGCCAGCACCCGGGGTAGCGCTAGCACAGATACGCAGTATTTT; CDR3: CASTRGSASTDTQYF
size: .; D: .; V: TRBV4-1; J: TRBJ2-3; DNA: TGCGCCAGCAGCCAACCGACGACTAGCACAGATACGCAGTATTTT; CDR3: CASSQPTTSTDTQYF
size: few; D: .; V: TRBV5-8; J: TRBJ1-1; DNA: TGTGCCAGCAGCTTGCAGGGCGTCTTGAACACTGAAGCTTTCTTT; CDR3: CASSLQGVLNTEAFF
size: .; D: TRBD2; V: TRBV30; J: TRBJ2-2; DNA: TGTGCCTGGAGTCGAAAAGGACTAGTTATCACCGGGGAGCTGTTTTTT; CDR3: CAWSRKGLVITGELFF
size: many; D: .; V: TRBV12-3/TRBV12-4; J: TRBJ2-1; DNA: TGTGCCAGCACGACTAGGAACAATGAGCAGTTCTTC; CDR3: CASTTRNNEQFF
size: few; D: TRBD1; V: TRBV20-1; J: TRBJ1-5; DNA: TGCAGTGCCAGCCCGGGACAGGGCACCAATCAGCCCCAGCATTTT; CDR3: CSASPGQGTNQPQHF
size: few; D: TRBD1; V: TRBV19; J: TRBJ1-1; DNA: TGTGCCAGTAGTATCCGGACAGGGGAGACTGAAGCTTTCTTT; CDR3: CASSIRTGETEAFF
size: .; D: .; V: TRBV14; J: TRBJ2-3; DNA: TGTGCCAGCAGCCAAAACTACCCAGATACGCAGTATTTT; CDR3: CASSQNYPDTQYF
size: .; D: TRBD1; V: TRBV6-1; J: TRBJ1-4; DNA: TGTGCCAGCAGTCAATCCGACAGGGGCGGGTGGAAACTGTTTTTT; CDR3: CASSQSDRGGWKLFF
size: few; D: TRBD1; V: TRBV14; J: TRBJ2-7; DNA: TGTGCCAGCAGCCTATCGACAGGGGCCTCCTACGAGCAGTACTTC; CDR3: CASSLSTGASYEQYF
size: many; D: .; V: TRBV7-8; J: TRBJ2-1; DNA: TGTGCCAGCAGCTTACCGGGAGTCGTCAATGAGCAGTTCTTC; CDR3: CASSLPGVVNEQFF
size: .; D: .; V: TRBV29-1; J: TRBJ2-7; DNA: TGCAGCGCTCTAGTCAGCTCCTACGAGCAGTACTTC; CDR3: CSALVSSYEQYF
size: many; D: .; V: TRBV30; J: TRBJ1-1; DNA: TGTGCCTGGAGTGCAACTTACACTGAAGCTTTCTTT; CDR3: CAWSATYTEAFF
size: many; D: .; V: TRBV6-2/TRBV6-3; J: TRBJ1-1; DNA: TGTGCCAGCAGTTCCGGGATGGGGACTGAAGCTTTCTTT; CDR3: CASSSGMGTEAFF
size: few; D: .; V: TRBV20-1; J: TRBJ2-7; DNA: TGCAGTGCTAGAGATCCTCGTGGGGGGGGCGCGGTTGCCTACGAGCAGTACTTC; CDR3: CSARDPRGGGAVAYEQYF
size: few; D: .; V: TRBV7-9; J: TRBJ1-1; DNA: TGTGCCAGCAGCTCGCTAGGGGTGACTGAAGCTTTCTTT; CDR3: CASSSLGVTEAFF
size: many; D: .; V: TRBV20-1; J: TRBJ1-5; DNA: TGCAGTGCTAGAGGGGGGGACGGGGGGCAGCCCCAGCATTTT; CDR3: CSARGGDGGQPQHF
size: .; D: TRBD2; V: TRBV3-1; J: TRBJ2-3; DNA: TGTGCCAGCAGCCGGACTAGCGGGCTTACAGATACGCAGTATTTT; CDR3: CASSRTSGLTDTQYF
size: .; D: .; V: TRBV5-4; J: TRBJ1-2; DNA: TGTGCCAGCAGCTTGGAAGGGGTGATCGTTCGGGGCTACACCTTC; CDR3: CASSLEGVIVRGYTF
size: few; D: .; V: TRBV6-5; J: TRBJ1-2; DNA: TGTGCCAGCAGTTGGACCACCTCCCCTGCAAAGGGGAGCTATGGCTACACCTTC; CDR3: CASSWTTSPAKGSYGYTF
size: many; D: TRBD2; V: TRBV29-1; J: TRBJ2-7; DNA: TGCAGCGTGGGACTAGCGGGAGCTGGCTACGAGCAGTACTTC; CDR3: CSVGLAGAGYEQYF